Shown below are 4 T cell receptor beta chains from a single sample sequenced in a study of T cells in Graves' hyperthyroidism and ophthalmopathy. What was amplified from RNA transcripts were TCR beta CDR3 regions. Carried out on the TCR CDR3, a first-round RT-PCR used the HTBI primer set. TCRdb redid the calling of the multiplex PCR reads with MiXCR, one entry per CDR3 protein. Among 380,000 or so distinct CDR3 sequences listed, over 15% were seen once. Material: blood. Receptors were obtained from a woman between 18 and 29 years old with Graves' hyperthyroidism.

In this sample, this clonotype turned up many times. The V and J genes are TRBV2 and TRBJ1-1; D not certain. CDR1 and CDR2 (germline): SNHLY, FYNNEI. V lost 3 bases, J lost 5 bases, and 13 bases lay in between. The CDR3 extends over 14 amino acids. CDR3 sequence reads: CASSDDRGGTEAFF. The CDR3 DNA reads TGTGCCAGCAGTGATGACCGAGGAGGGACTGAAGCTTTCTTT.

On this clonotype: This may arise from a read error, as a much more abundant clone is one base away. The V call is TRBV11-2, the J call TRBJ1-1, with 9 bases matching TRBD1. The CDR3 totals 15 residues. Looked up from germline, CDR1 is SGHAT and CDR2 is FQNNGV. CDR3 in DNA: TGTGCCAGCAACTCTTTTCGGGACAGGGCAGGTGAAGCTTGCTTT. This gives the protein CASNSFRDRAGEACF. Full variable domain (missing parts from reference TRBV11-2 and TRBJ1-1): EAGVAQSPRYKIIEKRQSVAFWCNPISGHATLYWYQQILGQGPKLLIQFQNNGVVDDSQLPKDRFSAERLKGVDSTLKIQPAKLEDSAVYLCASNSFRDRAGEACFGQGTRLTVV.

As regards this clonotype: Since a much larger clone is just one base distant, this may be a read error. The V gene is TRBV25-1, the J gene TRBJ1-5; perhaps TRBD1 as D (5 bases). Germline CDR1 and CDR2: MGHDK and SYGVNS. V lost 8 bases, J lost 2 bases, and 16 bases lay in between. CDR3 length: 15 amino acids. CDR3 DNA: TGTGCCAGCGGTCGTAGGGGCTCAGGCAATCAGCCCCAGCATTTT. This translates into CASGRRGSGNQPQHF.

Many counts were recorded for this clonotype. The chain couples TRBV6-2 or TRBV6-3 to TRBJ1-1; tentative D call: TRBD1 (5 bases). V lost 2 bases and J 5 bases, leaving 12 bases between the germline ends. The CDR3 spans 14 residues. CDR1 and CDR2 (germline): MNHEY, SVGEGT. The CDR3 is CASSYVGWGTEAFF. The CDR3 DNA is TGTGCCAGCAGTTACGTCGGTTGGGGGACTGAAGCTTTCTTT.